Listed below are T cell receptor beta chains from one sample, sequenced in a study of cytomegalovirus exposure and HLA in healthy donors. Sequencing was performed with immunoSEQ multiplex PCR; in TCRdb, only in-frame clones are kept and a portion is missing. This sample has about 130,000 clones, with roughly 80% found just once. Input material: PBMCs. All receptors derive from a man younger than 40 in good health and CMV-seronegative. Each CDR3 is given without its conserved first and last residue. Fields, in order: V gene, CDR3 protein.

v_call: TRBV7-2
cdr3_aa: ASSPQGLQSYEQY

v_call: TRBV9
cdr3_aa: ASKSLNYGYT

v_call: TRBV28
cdr3_aa: ASRGTFGTSGTVREQY

v_call: TRBV7-8
cdr3_aa: ASSPYRLAGTYEQY

v_call: TRBV30
cdr3_aa: AWSVKGREYEQF

v_call: TRBV28
cdr3_aa: ASSPPVNQRSSYEQY

v_call: TRBV7-2
cdr3_aa: ASSLGLASYNEQF

v_call: TRBV5-1
cdr3_aa: ASSSRDRGYEQY

v_call: TRBV7-2
cdr3_aa: ASSLGLAVYEQY

v_call: TRBV29-1
cdr3_aa: SVIRTGMAYGYT

v_call: TRBV5-6
cdr3_aa: ASRYMQGARGANVLT

v_call: TRBV19
cdr3_aa: ASSIPPGGRGYT

v_call: TRBV5-1
cdr3_aa: ASRPGQGGGYGYT

v_call: TRBV5-1
cdr3_aa: ASSWTGDYGYT

v_call: TRBV4-3
cdr3_aa: ASSHTGTGRYEQY

v_call: TRBV15
cdr3_aa: ATSRNRDNQPQH

v_call: TRBV7-7
cdr3_aa: ASGSGETQY

v_call: TRBV6-5
cdr3_aa: ASRAGRGYYGYT

v_call: TRBV28
cdr3_aa: ASSFETAREWH